This T cell receptor (beta chain) comes out of a study of Ad26.COV2.S vaccination and SARS-CoV-2 variants. General observations from the study: Individuals receiving vaccine had higher spike-specific TCR breadth than placebo recipients did.

Comment on this clone: Its antigen is currently unknown.

Documented treatment: around 19 received Ad26.COV2.S at low or high dose, single or two shots; 5 received placebo; per-sample allocation not given. Sampling occurred on day 63 after the first vaccine or placebo injection. Sequenced by immunoSEQ multiplex PCR; TCRdb stores in-frame clones only, minus some. The table has around 300,000 clones, 75% to 90% seen once. J gave up 4 bases and V 2 bases, and 17 bases lay outside the gene matches. The CDR3 totals 19 residues. Germline CDR1 and CDR2: LGHNA and YSLEER. This TCR was sampled from a person aged 18-65 years who received the Ad26.COV2.S COVID-19 vaccine or a placebo. The material was peripheral blood, obtained in a trial of Ad26.COV2.S vaccine versus placebo. V is TRBV4-3 and J is TRBJ2-7, with TRBD1 matching over 10 bases. The DNA for the CDR3 is TGCGCCAGCAGCCAAAACGTATTAACTCCCGGGACAGGGGCATACGAGCAGTACTTC. It specifies CASSQNVLTPGTGAYEQYF.